The sequence of this T cell receptor beta chain was determined in a study of glioma-infiltrating T cells after dendritic cell vaccination. Study information: Between the early 2000s and the early 2010s, patients got autologous tumor lysate-pulsed dendritic cell vaccines.

The time point: after dendritic cell vaccination, including at tumor progression/relapse. No glioblastoma patient carried an isocitrate dehydrogenase mutation. Profiled with immunoSEQ multiplex PCR; TCRdb holds only in-frame clones, not every one. Counted here are about 10,000 clones, about four fifths occurring once; the ten biggest clones make up more than 40%. With V trimmed by 6 bases and J by 2 bases, 15 bases remained unmatched. Germline CDR1 MNHEY, CDR2 SMNVEV (reference sequence). The CDR3 is 17 residues long. This clone was seen once. Its antigen is unknown. Whole-study results and caveats: Few patients contributed both blood and tumor specimens. Estimated pretreatment TIL content predicted outcome after dendritic cell vaccination.

The chain links TRBV27 to TRBJ2-5; TRBD1 matches at 7 bases. Specimen: blood, collected after dendritic cell vaccination. The sequence derives from a human donor with glioblastoma. For the CDR3, the DNA is TGTGCCAGCAGGGGGATCTACAGGGGCCGTTTACAAGAGACCCAGTACTTC. It yields the protein CASRGIYRGRLQETQYF.